The T cell receptor (beta chain) under discussion was sequenced for a study of graft-versus-host responses after intestinal transplantation listed by TCRdb under 2021. As for the study more broadly: The transplants that recipients received were multivisceral, liver-intestinal, or isolated intestinal. Bulk TCR-beta CDR3 sequencing was used to track graft-versus-host and host-versus-graft alloreactive T cell clones in the graft, circulation and bone marrow after intestinal transplantation. Samples from three later patients were sequenced in-house on an Illumina MiSeq with MiXCR processing rather than by the commercial service. A peak of at least 4% donor T cells among recipient peripheral blood mononuclear cells was the definition used for donor T cell macrochimerism. The cohort enrolled roughly 25 intestinal transplant recipients including one retransplant, and a few patients lacking pretransplant specimens were excluded. To identify alloreactive clones, pre-transplant mixed lymphocyte reaction products were sequenced and then compared with unstimulated pre-transplant donor and recipient T cells. Every recipient was given anti-thymocyte globulin induction, followed by approximately 3 years of maintenance tacrolimus and steroids.

On the study overall, not on this receptor specifically: In the allografts of patients with donor T cell macrochimerism, GvH to HvG T cell clonal ratios were high. Early after transplant, peak levels of circulating GvH clones were found to be associated with declines in HvG clones. The conclusions were limited by the relatively low number and heterogeneity of the intestinal transplant patients. GvH clones were detected in recipient bone marrow, and some of these GvH clones were observed earlier in ileal mucosa or blood, consistent with an intestinal mucosal origin.

The junction shows trimming of 2 bases on V and 4 bases on J, and the gene matches do not reach 9 bases of it. CDR1 and CDR2 were assigned from the germline V gene (reference sequence) as MNHEY and SMNVEV. Including the terminal cysteine and phenylalanine, the CDR3 comprises 16 residues. Only the CDR3 part of the read is kept: 48 bases, read in frame from the first base. This clone was detected only a few times. Its antigen has not been determined. No quality values exist for individual bases; no much larger clone is one base distant. Blood samples were collected up to 4 times in the first month after transplant and then at least monthly when available. Libraries were made using the immunoSEQ multiplex PCR assay. High-throughput TCR-beta CDR3 sequencing of genomic DNA from most patients was performed by Adaptive Biotechnologies. Under the source paper's analysis protocol: Adaptive's ImmunoSEQ software was the source of the TCR sequencing data for 18 patients, while a few other patients were processed with MiXCR and VDJtools. CDR3 nucleotide sequences shared by donor and recipient were removed because the origin of these sequences could not be assigned. To count as alloreactive, a clone needed at least 2-fold expansion over unstimulated cells and a minimum CFSE-low frequency of 0.002% (template counts) or 0.001% (read counts). A clone was considered mappable if detected in the sequenced pre-transplant spleen, lymph node, or MLR CFSE-low populations of the donor or recipient. The cumulative frequency of alloreactive clones was calculated as a percentage of all sequences, weighted by copy number. Entries here come from immuneACCESS through TCRdb and include only in-frame sequences with V and J called. Some clones fail to appear in such tables; in the studies checked, an unresolved V gene covers under half of the shortfall, and the cause of the remainder is unknown. The V and J calls and clone size were taken over from that table, and D and trimming were inferred from the DNA. This sample is represented by 30,000 to 40,000 clones; around 83% of them were singletons. About 3.5% of the sample belongs to the ten largest clones.

The source was PBMCs, collected roughly 1,000 days after transplant. The chain was built from TRBV27 and TRBJ1-1, and TRBD1 aligns with 8 junction nucleotides. This receptor was taken from a human patient who received an intestinal transplant, so some T cells may come from the graft donor. The nucleotide sequence reads TGTGCCAGCAGTTTAACCCCTGGCAGGGGGCTCACTGAAGCTTTCTTT. Its amino acids are CASSLTPGRGLTEAFF.